These 4 T cell receptor beta chains originate from one sample sequenced in a study of T cells in women clearing cervical HPV infection. Repertoires were generated with immunoSEQ multiplex PCR, while TCRdb's copy carries only in-frame clones and drops some. This table holds roughly 30,000 clones. What was sequenced was blood buffy coat. These receptors were obtained from a woman between 18 and 70 years old with a cervical HPV16 infection that either progressed to CIN3+ or cleared (not recorded which).

CDR3 DNA, as far as it was read: TGCAGTGCTAGAACGGGGGGGTTGGGAAACACC. Its translation: CSARTGGLGNT. The entire CDR3 reads CSARTGGLGNTIYF. This chain uses TRBV20-1 with TRBJ1-3; tentative D call: TRBD1 (5 bases). The CDR3 is cut off 3 residues early in the read; its end comes from the germline J gene. CDR1 and CDR2 from the germline V gene are DFQATT and SNEGSKA (reference sequence). Between the trimmed V and J ends, which lost 2 bases and 4 bases, there was a span of 12 bases. This CDR3 is 14 amino acids long.

Details on this clone: The junction and the germline gene differ at one end; a read error may be behind it. The CDR3 is cut off 3 residues early in the read; its end comes from the germline J gene. The chain is built from TRBV4-2 and TRBJ1-2; D not certain. The CDR3 loop spans 13 amino acids. CDR1 LGHNA and CDR2 YNFKEQ come from the germline V gene. The CDR3: CASSQSLNYGYTF. Incomplete CDR3 DNA: TGCGCCAGCAGCCAGAGCCTAAACTATGGC.

Worth noting for this clone: The CDR3 extends 3 residues past the end of the read, so its final part is completed from the germline J gene. The chain uses TRBV11-3 and TRBJ2-3; TRBD1 is a possible D gene (5 bases). Looked up from germline, CDR1 is SGHNT and CDR2 is YENEEA. The CDR3 extends over 15 amino acids. V lost 5 bases, J lost 3 bases, and 15 bases lay in between. CDR3 sequence reads: CASSLRGAHTDTQYF. Incomplete CDR3 DNA: TGTGCCAGCAGCCTCCGTGGGGCGCATACAGATACG.

Note on this clone: With the read ending 3 residues before the CDR3 end, the germline J gene is used to fill in that end. The chain employs TRBV2 and TRBJ1-2; possibly TRBD1 for D (5 bases). Germline CDR1 is SNHLY and CDR2 is FYNNEI. The CDR3 spans 15 residues. Trimming cost V 2 bases and J 0 bases, with 10 bases left between them. The sequenced CDR3 bases are TGTGCCAGCAGTGAATGGGTAGGGGCTAACTATGGC. It codes for CASSEWVGANYG. The full CDR3 is CASSEWVGANYGYTF.